What follows are 20 T cell receptor beta chains derived from one specimen sequenced in a study of PD-1 blockade in classical Hodgkin lymphoma. In every patient, relapse followed autologous stem cell transplantation, while exposure to brentuximab vedotin differed. TCRdb keeps only in-frame clones here, not all; method: immunoSEQ multiplex PCR. This sample yields about 58,000 clones, of which 88% are seen a single time; around 5.4% belongs to the top ten. The sample consisted of peripheral blood mononuclear cells (PBMCs), taken before the second cycle of nivolumab. These receptors all stem from a human donor with classical Hodgkin lymphoma.

The chain couples TRBV11-2 to TRBJ1-1, with D possibly being TRBD1 (5 bases). This CDR3 is 14 amino acids long. CDR1 is SGHAT, CDR2 FQNNGV, per germline. Trimming shortened V by 5 bases and J by 3 bases, and 13 bases separated the two germline ends. CDR3 sequence (DNA): TGTGCCAGCAGCCAGATCGTGGGGCACACTGAAGCTTTCTTT. Amino acid sequence: CASSQIVGHTEAFF.

The chain links TRBV6-5 to TRBJ2-4; no clear D gene. CDR1 is MNHEY and CDR2 is SVGAGI in the germline V gene. The CDR3 runs 15 residues. Deletions cut 7 bases from V and 2 bases from J, with 15 bases between. In nucleotides, the CDR3 is TGTGCCAGCATGGCACTGGGCGTGCCCAAAAACATTCAGTACTTC. Translated: CASMALGVPKNIQYF.

The rearrangement joins TRBV5-1 to TRBJ2-7; 7 positions agree with TRBD1. The CDR3 has 14 amino acids. After removal of 4 bases from V and 2 bases from J, the junction contained 6 bases not matched to a gene. CDR1 and CDR2 from the germline V gene are SGHRS and YFSETQ. The CDR3 region has the DNA TGCGCCAGCAGCACACAGGGGTTGACCTACGAGCAGTACTTC. Amino acid sequence: CASSTQGLTYEQYF.

The chain recombines TRBV6-1 with TRBJ2-3; D is undetermined. With 10 bases removed from V and 4 bases from J, the gap between germline ends came to 9 bases. The CDR3 extends over 11 amino acids. Germline CDR1 MNHNS, CDR2 SASEGT. The CDR3 loop is CATFRSDTQYF. The DNA of the CDR3 is TGTGCCACCTTCAGGTCAGATACGCAGTATTTT.

The CDR3 is CASTEENTDTQYF. The CDR3 DNA reads as TGTGCCAGCACTGAAGAAAACACAGATACGCAGTATTTT. The V gene is TRBV5-6, the J gene TRBJ2-3; D not certain. Germline V gene lookup returns CDR1 SGHDT and CDR2 YYEEEE. Trimming stripped 6 bases from V and 2 bases from J, with 10 bases between. The CDR3 length is 13 residues. The complete variable domain, with remaining parts taken from reference TRBV5-6 and TRBJ2-3, reads DAGVTQSPTHLIKTRGQQVTLRCSPKSGHDTVSWYQQALGQGPQFIFQYYEEEERQRGNFPDRFSGHQFPNYSSELNVNALLLGDSALYLCASTEENTDTQYFGPGTRLTVL.

As to this clone: The junction differs from germline at one of its ends, possibly a read error. The chain joins TRBV27 to TRBJ2-5; the D gene is possibly TRBD2 (6 bases). Looked up from germline, CDR1 is MNHEY and CDR2 is SMNVEV (reference sequence). This CDR3 has 16 amino acids. The CDR3 nucleotides read TGTGTCAGCAGTTTTCTTGGCGGGGACTCACAAGAGACCCAGTACTTC. It codes for CVSSFLGGDSQETQYF.

This clone has only one observation. The chain's CDR3 is CASSPGQGASQPQHF. In nucleotides, the CDR3 is TGTGCCAGCAGTCCTGGACAGGGGGCGAGCCAGCCCCAGCATTTT. The chain employs TRBV6-5 and TRBJ1-5, with 11 bases matching TRBD1. Trimming took 5 bases from V and 7 from J; bases not matched to a gene: 7. CDR3 size: 15 residues. Germline lookup yields CDR1 MNHEY and CDR2 SVGAGI.

The rearrangement uses TRBV5-1 and TRBJ1-1; D uncertain. V lost 7 bases to trimming and J lost 1 base, with 11 bases between them. The CDR3 runs 13 residues. The germline V gene has CDR1 SGHRS and CDR2 YFSETQ. CDR3 loop: CASGELRNTEAFF. The CDR3 DNA reads TGCGCCAGCGGCGAGTTGAGGAACACTGAAGCTTTCTTT.

This clone showed up just once. The chain employs TRBV6-6 and TRBJ1-1, with TRBD1 identical over 8 bases. J was trimmed by 7 bases and V by 6 bases; bases with no gene match: 16. Germline values: CDR1 MNHNY, CDR2 SVGAGI (reference sequence). The CDR3 has 16 amino acids. The CDR3 is CASSDLQGAGGREAFF. CDR3 nucleotides: TGTGCCAGCAGCGACCTTCAGGGGGCCGGAGGGCGTGAAGCTTTCTTT.

The chain joins TRBV5-1 to TRBJ2-1, with D possibly being TRBD2 (6 bases). The CDR3 loop spans 14 amino acids. The germline V and J ends were trimmed by 0 bases and 7 bases, with 11 bases remaining between them. CDR1 and CDR2 from the germline V gene are SGHRS and YFSETQ. This CDR3 is CASSLGETSNEQFF. The CDR3 nucleotides read TGCGCCAGCAGCTTGGGTGAGACTAGTAATGAGCAGTTCTTC.

The chain has TRBV7-2 and TRBJ2-5; possibly TRBD1 for D (7 bases). Germline V CDR1 and CDR2: SGHTA, FQGNSA. The CDR3 is 15 residues long. Trimming left V 7 bases short and J 1 base short, with 16 bases between. The CDR3, as DNA: TGTGCCAGCACCGCATACAGGGGACTCCAAGAGACCCAGTACTTC. Protein sequence: CASTAYRGLQETQYF.

This rearrangement joins TRBV23-1 to TRBJ2-7; D is possibly TRBD1 (5 bases). TRBV23-1 is an ORF, with its function uncertain. V dropped 0 bases and J dropped 9 bases, with 21 bases sitting between them. The CDR3 runs 16 residues. CDR3 sequence (DNA): TGCGCCAGCAGTCAATCCAATGACAGAGACGAAAAGAGGCAGTACTTC. Its translation is CASSQSNDRDEKRQYF.

The rearrangement uses TRBV5-1 and TRBJ2-2; D is perhaps TRBD1 or TRBD2 (5 bases each). The CDR3 is 14 residues long. Germline V gives CDR1 SGHRS, CDR2 YFSETQ. The ends were cut back, 2 bases at V and 4 bases at J, with 9 bases in the middle. DNA of the CDR3: TGCGCCAGCAGCTTTGATGGGGGCACCGGGGAGCTGTTTTTT. This encodes CASSFDGGTGELFF.

The chain uses TRBV5-1 and TRBJ2-2; D unresolved. Trimming removed 0 bases from V and 6 bases from J, with 6 bases in between. CDR1 is SGHRS, CDR2 YFSETQ, per germline. This CDR3 has 13 amino acids. CDR3 residues: CASSLGEPGELFF. CDR3 DNA: TGCGCCAGCAGCTTGGGCGAGCCCGGGGAGCTGTTTTTT.

The table lists this clone with a few counts. The chain links TRBV1 to TRBJ2-4. TRBV1 is classified as a pseudogene. The CDR3 is made up of 18 amino acids. CDR3 in amino acids: CTSSQEDRPGLAKNIQYF. Written as DNA, the CDR3 is TGCACCAGCAGCCAAGAAGATCGGCCCGGATTAGCCAAAAACATTCAGTACTTC.

The V call is TRBV2, the J call TRBJ2-5, with D perhaps TRBD1 or TRBD2 (5 bases each). Trimming took off 6 bases at V and 2 bases at J, with 13 bases between the two ends. The CDR3 is made up of 14 amino acids. Germline values: CDR1 SNHLY, CDR2 FYNNEI. CDR3 amino acids: CASSPGPKQETQYF. The CDR3 nucleotides read TGTGCCAGCAGCCCGGGACCGAAACAAGAGACCCAGTACTTC.

The chain joins TRBV6-6 to TRBJ2-2; the D gene is possibly TRBD2 (7 bases). Trimming left V 2 bases short and J 2 bases short, with 9 bases between. The CDR3 runs to 15 residues. Looked up from germline, CDR1 is MNHNY and CDR2 is SVGAGI (reference sequence). The CDR3 is CASSYAGANTGELFF. The CDR3 DNA reads TGTGCCAGCAGTTACGCGGGGGCAAACACCGGGGAGCTGTTTTTT.

This clone occurred once. The V gene is TRBV4-1, the J gene TRBJ2-1, with D perhaps TRBD2 (7 bases). Germline V gene sequence: CDR1 MGHRA, CDR2 YSYEKL. The length of the CDR3 is 16 residues. V lost 5 bases to trimming and J lost 0 bases, with 14 bases between them. CDR3: CASSRGGGSSYNEQFF. In DNA form, the CDR3 reads TGCGCCAGCAGCAGAGGGGGGGGTTCCTCCTACAATGAGCAGTTCTTC.

The genes are TRBV6-6 and TRBJ2-2, with 8 bases identical to TRBD1. Germline V gives CDR1 MNHNY, CDR2 SVGAGI (reference sequence). The CDR3 runs to 15 residues. J was trimmed by 2 bases and V by 5 bases; bases with no gene match: 4. In DNA, the CDR3 is TGTGCCAGCAGTCTTGGACAGGGAAACACCGGGGAGCTGTTTTTT. Translation gives CASSLGQGNTGELFF.

V usage is TRBV5-1 and J usage is TRBJ2-6, with no clear D. The CDR3 totals 13 residues. Germline CDR1 is SGHRS and CDR2 is YFSETQ. Trimming removed 5 bases at V and 0 bases at J, with 3 bases between. The CDR3: CASRSSGANVLTF. CDR3 in DNA: TGCGCCAGCAGGAGCTCTGGGGCCAACGTCCTGACTTTC.